The 32 T cell receptor beta chains given below trace back to one sample, sequenced in a study of regulatory T cells in long-lasting Graves disease. Documented time point: newly diagnosed GD, antithyroid drugs for less than 3 months. Generation of the TCR library employed RNA extracted from PBMCs. CDR3 regions were amplified by Arm-PCR using iRepertoire HTBI primers to build TCR beta libraries. From the multiplex PCR reads, TCRdb called clonotypes with MiXCR, one entry per CDR3 protein. The profile shows some 330,000 distinct CDR3 sequences, about an eighth of them singletons. The sample also formed part of further work on T cells in Graves' hyperthyroidism and ophthalmopathy.

The sample was peripheral blood mononuclear cells (PBMCs), taken at new diagnosis, from a patient treated with antithyroid drugs. These receptors were collected from a young woman with Graves disease.

Many counts were recorded for this clonotype. J is TRBJ2-3 and V is TRBV2, with D unresolved. This CDR3 is built from 11 residues. Germline CDR1 is SNHLY and CDR2 is FYNNEI. V gave up 11 bases and J gave up 3 bases, with 9 bases separating them. The DNA of the CDR3 is TGTGCCTCCCTTCGGACAGATACGCAGTATTTT. The encoded protein is CASLRTDTQYF.

The chain couples TRBV18 to TRBJ1-4; TRBD1 aligns across 7 bases. The CDR3 extends over 14 amino acids. In germline, CDR1 is KGHSH, CDR2 LQKENI. V was pared by 5 bases and J by 5 bases, with 5 bases of the junction left unmatched. In DNA, the CDR3 is TGTGCCAGCTCATGGGGACAGAGCAATGAAAAACTGTTTTTT. It yields the protein CASSWGQSNEKLFF.

This clonotype was recorded a few times. A much larger clone is a single base away; this may be a read error. The V gene is TRBV12-3 or TRBV12-4, the J gene TRBJ2-1; 7 nucleotides align to TRBD2. CDR3 size: 15 residues. CDR3 residues: CASSFVGRGYNEQSF. The CDR3 coding sequence is TGTGCCAGCAGTTTCGTGGGGCGGGGGTACAATGAGCAGTCCTTC.

Many counts were recorded for this clonotype. The chain uses TRBV12-3 or TRBV12-4 and TRBJ1-1; D uncertain. CDR3 length: 12 amino acids. The V end lost 4 bases, the J end lost 1 base, and 4 bases lay between the germline ends. The DNA for the CDR3 is TGTGCCAGCAGTTCCGAGAACACTGAAGCTTTCTTT. Residues: CASSSENTEAFF.

This clonotype appeared many times. The chain links TRBV5-1 to TRBJ2-3; 9 bases agree with TRBD1. Germline CDR1 and CDR2: SGHRS and YFSETQ. J lost 2 bases, V lost 3 bases, and 7 bases had no gene match. The CDR3 runs 16 residues. The CDR3 spells CASSSRQGGTTDTQYF. CDR3 bases: TGCGCCAGCAGCTCCAGACAGGGGGGAACCACAGATACGCAGTATTTT.

Many counts were recorded for this clonotype. This sequence joins TRBV25-1 and TRBJ1-1, with D perhaps TRBD1 (5 bases). CDR1 and CDR2 from the germline V gene are MGHDK and SYGVNS. V shed 5 bases and J shed 5 bases, with 18 bases lying between them. This CDR3 has 15 amino acids. CDR3 in DNA: TGTGCCAGCAGTCCGCCTAGCGCTAGGGGTACTGAAGCTTTCTTT. Translation gives CASSPPSARGTEAFF.

This clonotype was seen ten or more times. The genes are TRBV20-1 and TRBJ2-4, with D possibly being TRBD1 (6 bases). Deletions cut 0 bases from V and 6 bases from J, with 18 bases between. In germline, CDR1 is DFQATT, CDR2 SNEGSKA (reference sequence). This CDR3 contains 16 residues. The CDR3 sequence: CSARDAPGVALNIQYF. The CDR3 DNA reads as TGCAGTGCTAGAGATGCCCCAGGGGTCGCCTTAAACATTCAGTACTTC.

This clonotype was seen at least ten times. CDR3 coding DNA: TGCGCCAGCAGCCAAGAAATTGCCTGGGAGACCCAGTACTTC. This encodes CASSQEIAWETQYF. This chain joins TRBV4-1 and TRBJ2-5, with D hard to call. Germline values: CDR1 MGHRA, CDR2 YSYEKL. With 0 bases removed from V and 5 bases from J, the gap between germline ends came to 10 bases. This CDR3 region has 14 residues.

This rearrangement joins TRBV27 to TRBJ2-3, with 14 bases identical to TRBD2. The CDR3 is 17 amino acids. V lost 4 bases and J lost 1; bases outside the gene matches: 4. Germline V gene lookup returns CDR1 MNHEY and CDR2 SMNVEV (reference sequence). The CDR3 sequence is CASSSRLAGGGTDTQYF. The CDR3 nucleotides are TGTGCCAGCAGTTCTAGACTAGCGGGGGGGGGCACAGATACGCAGTATTTT.

This clonotype was picked up a small number of times. The chain joins TRBV5-4 to TRBJ1-1; D is uncertain. There are 16 residues in the CDR3. Germline CDR1 SGHNT, CDR2 YYREEE (reference sequence). Trimming took off 0 bases at V and 3 bases at J, with 15 bases between the two ends. The CDR3 sequence is CASSLGPLVSDTEAFF. Written as DNA, the CDR3 is TGTGCCAGCAGCTTGGGGCCGTTGGTGTCGGACACTGAAGCTTTCTTT.

In its sample, this clonotype was seen many times. The chain combines TRBV20-1 with TRBJ1-2; no clear D gene. Germline V CDR1 and CDR2: DFQATT, SNEGSKA (reference sequence). The CDR3 contains 15 residues. Trimming stripped 4 bases from V and 4 bases from J, with 19 bases between. The CDR3 sequence is CSATILFGESYGYTF. CDR3 sequence (DNA): TGCAGTGCTACGATCCTTTTTGGGGAGAGCTATGGCTACACCTTC.

This clonotype has more than one count but fewer than ten. V usage is TRBV4-3 and J usage is TRBJ1-1; D not certain. The CDR3 is made up of 11 amino acids. The germline CDR1 and CDR2 sequences are LGHNA and YSLEER. V lost 0 bases and J lost 8, with 4 bases in between. CDR3 DNA sequence: TGCGCCAGCAGCCAAGATCAGGAAGCTTTCTTT. This codes for CASSQDQEAFF.

In its sample, this clonotype was seen many times. V usage is TRBV29-1 and J usage is TRBJ1-1; perhaps TRBD1 as D (6 bases). Germline V gene lookup returns CDR1 SQVTM and CDR2 ANQGSEA. The length of the CDR3 is 12 residues. Trimming took off 7 bases at V and 6 bases at J, with 15 bases between the two ends. CDR3 protein: CSAEGHPAEAFF. For the CDR3, the DNA is TGCAGCGCCGAGGGACATCCCGCTGAAGCTTTCTTT.

This clonotype was seen a handful of times. The V call is TRBV5-1, the J call TRBJ1-2; D call uncertain. Germline V gene data show CDR1 as SGHRS and CDR2 as YFSETQ. The CDR3 is 16 amino acids. The V end lost 0 bases, the J end lost 1 base, and 13 bases lay between the germline ends. The CDR3 protein is CASSLGPRRNNYGYTF. CDR3 coding DNA: TGCGCCAGCAGCTTGGGACCGAGAAGAAATAACTATGGCTACACCTTC.

This clonotype occurred many times. This chain joins TRBV27 and TRBJ2-7; 9 bases fit TRBD2. Germline lookup yields CDR1 MNHEY and CDR2 SMNVEV (reference sequence). This CDR3 is 15 amino acids long. J lost 4 bases, V lost 4 bases, and 8 bases had no gene match. CDR3 residues: CASSYAGGPIYEQYF. The DNA of the CDR3 is TGTGCCAGCAGTTACGCGGGAGGGCCGATATACGAGCAGTACTTC.

This clonotype was picked up many times. The rearrangement links TRBV7-8 to TRBJ2-1; perhaps TRBD2 as D (6 bases). CDR1 SGHVS and CDR2 FQNEAQ come from the germline V gene. This CDR3 has 12 amino acids. V shed 3 bases and J shed 13 bases, with 13 bases lying between them. CDR3 sequence: CASSFTSGLQFF. The CDR3 DNA reads as TGTGCCAGCAGCTTCACTTCGGGACTTCAGTTCTTC.

This clonotype was seen many times. This rearrangement joins TRBV12-3 or TRBV12-4 to TRBJ2-3; unclear D gene. The CDR3 has 14 amino acids. Trimming removed 6 bases at V and 0 bases at J, with 10 bases between. The CDR3 region is CASRTSYSTDTQYF. Written as DNA, the CDR3 is TGTGCCAGCAGAACCTCCTATAGCACAGATACGCAGTATTTT.

The CDR3 is CASSLAEGRVTEAFF. The DNA for the CDR3 is TGCGCCAGCAGCTTGGCCGAAGGGAGGGTGACTGAAGCTTTCTTT. This chain joins TRBV5-1 and TRBJ1-1, with D uncertain. V lost 0 bases and J 5 bases, leaving 14 bases between the germline ends. CDR3 length: 15 amino acids. The V gene's germline CDR1 is SGHRS and CDR2 YFSETQ.

This sequence joins TRBV7-2 and TRBJ2-3; the D is unclear. CDR3 size: 13 residues. Trimming took off 6 bases at V and 6 bases at J, with 13 bases between the two ends. The germline V gene encodes CDR1 SGHTA and CDR2 FQGNSA. In DNA, the CDR3 is TGTGCCAGCAGGCCCTTCCTTTACGATACGCAGTATTTT. Translating it yields CASRPFLYDTQYF.

This clonotype was detected a few times. V gene TRBV5-1 combines with J gene TRBJ2-2; D is possibly TRBD1 or TRBD2 (5 bases each). From germline, CDR1 is SGHRS and CDR2 YFSETQ. V was trimmed by 4 bases and J by 7 bases, leaving 17 bases between them. The CDR3 length is 15 residues. In DNA form, the CDR3 reads TGCGCCAGCAGCCCCCCCGGGACCTTGGTCGGGGAGCTGTTTTTT. It yields the protein CASSPPGTLVGELFF.

The chain couples TRBV5-1 to TRBJ1-6; perhaps TRBD1 as D (6 bases). CDR3 length: 15 amino acids. Germline values: CDR1 SGHRS, CDR2 YFSETQ. V was trimmed by 4 bases and J by 12 bases, leaving 20 bases between them. CDR3 in DNA: TGCGCCAGCAGCCTAGGGGGAACACCAACGGGACCCCTCCACTTT. It encodes CASSLGGTPTGPLHF.

The rearrangement links TRBV4-2 to TRBJ2-1; D assignment may be TRBD1 or TRBD2 (5 bases each). Looked up from germline, CDR1 is LGHNA and CDR2 is YNFKEQ. The CDR3 covers 14 residues. Trimming took 5 bases from V and 9 from J, leaving 17 bases between them. The CDR3 DNA reads TGTGCCAGCAGCATACCGGGACGAGACGCTGAGCAGTTCTTC. It codes for CASSIPGRDAEQFF.

This clonotype occurred many times. The chain links TRBV4-1 to TRBJ2-7, with unresolved D. Per germline, CDR1 MGHRA and CDR2 YSYEKL. With 0 bases removed from V and 4 bases from J, the gap between germline ends came to 13 bases. The CDR3 is made up of 15 amino acids. The CDR3 protein is CASSQEPRSVYEQYF. The CDR3 DNA reads TGCGCCAGCAGCCAAGAACCCAGGTCAGTGTACGAGCAGTACTTC.

Note on this clonotype: Just one base apart from a much larger clone, this may be a read error. CDR3 sequence (DNA): TGTGCCAGCAGCTTAGGACAGGGCCCAGGTACGCAGTATTTT. This sequence encodes CASSLGQGPGTQYF. The chain recombines TRBV7-3 with TRBJ2-3; 8 bases map to TRBD1. This CDR3 region has 14 residues. The V segment lost 2 bases and the J segment 8 bases; nucleotides outside the gene matches: 6. Germline assignment: CDR1 SGHTA and CDR2 FQGTGA.

This clonotype came up a few times. The genes are TRBV30 and TRBJ2-7; D remains unclear. The germline CDR1 and CDR2 sequences are GTSNPN and SVGIG (reference sequence). CDR3 size: 14 residues. V dropped 1 base and J dropped 3 bases, with 13 bases sitting between them. CDR3 loop: CAWSGLRSIYEQYF. As DNA, the CDR3 is TGTGCCTGGAGTGGTTTGCGGTCGATCTACGAGCAGTACTTC.

This clonotype was seen many times. The chain carries TRBV20-1 and TRBJ2-3; 7 bases map to TRBD2. The germline gives CDR1 DFQATT, CDR2 SNEGSKA (reference sequence). The CDR3 contains 16 residues. The V and J ends lost 2 bases and 4 bases, in that order; junction bases with no gene match: 12. The CDR3 is CSARPTWAGAPDTQYF. For the CDR3, the DNA is TGCAGTGCTAGACCAACATGGGCGGGAGCCCCAGATACGCAGTATTTT.

This clonotype has only a few counts. The chain recombines TRBV3-1 with TRBJ2-1; 9 bases fit TRBD2. Germline CDR1 reads LGHDT; CDR2 reads YNNKEL (reference sequence). The CDR3 has 16 amino acids. The junction had 5 bases not matched to a gene; V was cut back by 0 bases and J by 5 bases. The CDR3 sequence is CASSQDRVAGDNEQFF. Here the CDR3 DNA reads TGTGCCAGCAGCCAAGATAGGGTAGCGGGGGACAATGAGCAGTTCTTC.

The rearrangement links TRBV4-1 to TRBJ1-2, with D possibly TRBD1 on 6 matching bases. The V and J ends lost 2 bases and 7 bases respectively, with 14 bases between them. The germline V gene has CDR1 MGHRA and CDR2 YSYEKL. The CDR3 loop spans 14 amino acids. CDR3 nucleotide sequence: TGCGCCAGCAGCCAACACAGGGAAGCGGGTGGCTACACCTTC. Translation: CASSQHREAGGYTF.

This clonotype was counted many times. The rearrangement links TRBV7-8 to TRBJ2-1; D is unclear. Per the germline V gene, CDR1 is SGHVS and CDR2 is FQNEAQ. Trimming shortened V by 1 base and J by 5 bases, and 9 bases separated the two germline ends. CDR3 length: 14 residues. The CDR3 DNA reads TGTGCCAGCAGCTTAGACCATTCAGACAATGAGCAGTTCTTC. It codes for CASSLDHSDNEQFF.

There are many counts of this clonotype. The chain has TRBV7-9 and TRBJ1-4; unclear D gene. The germline gives CDR1 SEHNR, CDR2 FQNEAQ (reference sequence). Between the trimmed V and J ends, which lost 5 bases and 6 bases, there was a span of 19 bases. The CDR3 sequence is 16 residues long. As DNA, the CDR3 is TGTGCCAGCAGCCCCCTCGAAGGAAATGGGGATGAAAAACTGTTTTTT. It specifies CASSPLEGNGDEKLFF.

This sequence joins TRBV29-1 and TRBJ2-1; no clear D gene. Trimming pared 8 bases from V and 15 bases from J, leaving 26 bases between. The CDR3 length is 13 residues. Germline assignment: CDR1 SQVTM and CDR2 ANQGSEA. CDR3 bases: TGCAGCTCTACCCGCCCCGACCAATCTTCGCCGTTCTTC. It encodes CSSTRPDQSSPFF.

This clonotype occurred many times. J is TRBJ2-1 and V is TRBV6-1, with D uncertain. CDR3 length: 13 amino acids. The germline CDR1 and CDR2 sequences are MNHNS and SASEGT. Trimming cost V 6 bases and J 6 bases, with 12 bases left between them. In DNA form, the CDR3 reads TGTGCCAGCAGCCTGGGATTCTTCAATGAGCAGTTCTTC. Translation: CASSLGFFNEQFF.